These 21 T cell receptor beta chains came from one sample sequenced in a study of blood T cell repertoires in COVID-19. Using immunoSEQ multiplex PCR, the repertoire was profiled, and TCRdb retains in-frame clones only, with some absent. The sample has roughly 180,000 clones; roughly 88% are singletons. Sequencing was done on a sample of peripheral blood. The receptors shown here come from a man older than 75 with COVID-19, enrolled during active disease.

The V gene is TRBV19, the J gene TRBJ2-5; 8 nucleotides match TRBD2. CDR1 LNHDA and CDR2 SQIVND come from the germline V gene (reference sequence). V lost 6 bases, J lost 2 bases, and 8 bases stayed unmatched. The CDR3 extends over 15 amino acids. CDR3 DNA sequence: TGTGCCAGTAGCACAACCGGGGGGGGGCAAGAGACCCAGTACTTC. It specifies CASSTTGGGQETQYF.

This rearrangement joins TRBV5-8 to TRBJ2-4; 7 bases line up with TRBD1. The ends lost 6 bases at V and 0 bases at J; junction bases unmatched: 12. The germline V gene has CDR1 SGHTS and CDR2 YDEGEE. The CDR3 length is 17 residues. Here the CDR3 reads CASTPGTAFLAKNIQYF. The CDR3 coding sequence is TGTGCCAGCACCCCAGGGACAGCTTTTCTAGCCAAAAACATTCAGTACTTC. Full variable domain (outside the CDR3, taken from reference TRBV5-8 and TRBJ2-4): EAGVTQSPTHLIKTRGQQATLRCSPISGHTSVYWYQQALGLGLQFLLWYDEGEERNRGNFPPRFSGRQFPNYSSELNVNALELEDSALYLCASTPGTAFLAKNIQYFGAGTRLSVL.

The CDR3 sequence: CASSQGGSGFYGYTF. The CDR3 bases are TGTGCCAGCAGCCAAGGCGGCAGCGGCTTTTATGGCTACACCTTC. The chain uses TRBV4-2 and TRBJ1-2; no definite D call. CDR3 length: 15 amino acids. The germline V and J ends were trimmed by 1 base and 5 bases, with 14 bases remaining between them. CDR1 and CDR2 (germline): LGHNA, YNFKEQ.

This sequence joins TRBV11-2 and TRBJ2-2, with TRBD1 identical over 8 bases. The germline CDR1 and CDR2 sequences are SGHAT and FQNNGV. This CDR3 spans 14 amino acids. With V trimmed by 2 bases and J by 7 bases, 3 bases remained unmatched. The CDR3 loop is CASSLRGTGGELFF. Written as DNA, the CDR3 is TGTGCCAGCAGCTTAAGGGGGACAGGCGGGGAGCTGTTTTTT. Combining the CDR3 with reference TRBV11-2 and TRBJ2-2 gives the whole variable domain EAGVAQSPRYKIIEKRQSVAFWCNPISGHATLYWYQQILGQGPKLLIQFQNNGVVDDSQLPKDRFSAERLKGVDSTLKIQPAKLEDSAVYLCASSLRGTGGELFFGEGSRLTVL.

This chain uses TRBV9 with TRBJ1-5; possible D gene TRBD1, 5 bases. This CDR3 is built from 19 residues. V shed 1 base and J shed 0 bases, with 20 bases lying between them. Germline V gene data show CDR1 as SGDLS and CDR2 as YYNGEE. The CDR3 sequence: CASSVIQALLPLSNQPQHF. For the CDR3, the DNA is TGTGCCAGCAGCGTAATACAGGCCCTTTTACCTCTTAGCAATCAGCCCCAGCATTTT.

The chain combines TRBV5-4 with TRBJ2-2, with D unclear. The CDR3 runs to 13 residues. Deletions cut 4 bases from V and 4 bases from J, with 8 bases between. Germline V gene lookup returns CDR1 SGHNT and CDR2 YYREEE (reference sequence). DNA of the CDR3: TGTGCCAGCAGCGACCCGGGCACCGGGGAGCTGTTTTTT. This translates into CASSDPGTGELFF.

This rearrangement joins TRBV18 to TRBJ2-7; TRBD1 agrees at 9 bases. The CDR3 extends over 15 amino acids. The germline V gene has CDR1 KGHSH and CDR2 LQKENI. Germline trimming cut 4 bases from V and 6 bases from J; bases unmatched to any gene: 10. The CDR3 reads CASSLDRDRVGEQYF. CDR3 nucleotide sequence: TGTGCCAGCTCACTTGACCGGGACAGGGTTGGCGAGCAGTACTTC.

This chain uses TRBV7-2 with TRBJ2-1, with D unclear. The length of the CDR3 is 16 residues. Germline CDR1 SGHTA, CDR2 FQGNSA. Between the trimmed V and J ends, which lost 1 base and 1 base, there was a span of 11 bases. CDR3 bases: TGTGCCAGCAGCTTAGTTACAACGAGGTCCTACAATGAGCAGTTCTTC. The encoded protein is CASSLVTTRSYNEQFF.

The chain links TRBV11-2 to TRBJ2-3; no clear D gene. CDR1 SGHAT and CDR2 FQNNGV come from the germline V gene. CDR3 length: 15 amino acids. Trimming pared 5 bases from V and 0 bases from J, leaving 12 bases between. CDR3 coding DNA: TGTGCCAGCAGCGCACAGTTTTCTAGCACAGATACGCAGTATTTT. It codes for CASSAQFSSTDTQYF.

This clone occurred a few times. The CDR3 nucleotides are TGTGCCAGCAGCTCGGGGACAGGGGGCAGAGGGGAAAAACTGTTTTTT. Encoded protein: CASSSGTGGRGEKLFF. This chain connects TRBV5-4 to TRBJ1-4, with 12 bases identical to TRBD1. The CDR3 has 16 amino acids. J was trimmed by 8 bases and V by 3 bases; bases with no gene match: 8. Germline V gene data show CDR1 as SGHNT and CDR2 as YYREEE (reference sequence).

The chain carries TRBV18 and TRBJ1-1; no definite D call. The germline V and J ends were trimmed by 4 bases and 3 bases, with 6 bases remaining between them. This CDR3 spans 12 amino acids. The V gene's germline CDR1 is KGHSH and CDR2 LQKENI. CDR3: CASSLQDTEAFF. The CDR3 nucleotides are TGTGCCAGCTCACTGCAGGACACTGAAGCTTTCTTT.

The V call is TRBV7-9, the J call TRBJ1-2; D is possibly TRBD1 (5 bases). Germline CDR1 and CDR2: SEHNR and FQNEAQ (reference sequence). This CDR3 region has 15 residues. Trimming removed 10 bases from V and 1 base from J, with 19 bases in between. CDR3 nucleotides: TGTGCCACCACGAACGGACATCTCAATAACTATGGCTACACCTTC. Its protein product is CATTNGHLNNYGYTF.

This clone was seen only a few times. This chain joins TRBV2 and TRBJ1-3; tentative D call: TRBD1 (5 bases). This CDR3 spans 15 amino acids. The ends were cut back, 0 bases at V and 2 bases at J, with 8 bases in the middle. Germline-derived CDR1 and CDR2 are SNHLY and FYNNEI. The CDR3 here is CASSEAGGTGNTIYF. The CDR3 bases are TGTGCCAGCAGTGAAGCGGGGGGAACTGGAAACACCATATATTTT.

The chain recombines TRBV7-8 with TRBJ1-5; 8 nucleotides agree with TRBD1. Looked up from germline, CDR1 is SGHVS and CDR2 is FQNEAQ. This CDR3 comprises 15 residues. J gave up 7 bases and V 2 bases, and 7 bases lay outside the gene matches. CDR3 in amino acids: CASSLNRGFRQPQHF. The CDR3 coding sequence is TGTGCCAGCAGCTTAAACAGGGGGTTCAGGCAGCCCCAGCATTTT.

Concerning this clone: Sequence at one end of the junction differs from germline and may be a read error. The V gene is TRBV9, the J gene TRBJ2-1; 8 nucleotides match TRBD2. Germline CDR1 and CDR2: SGDLS and YYNGEE. The CDR3 runs to 15 residues. In DNA, the CDR3 is TGTGCCAGCAACGTAGTCGGGGGGGCCTACAATGAGCAGTTCTTC. Translated, it gives CASNVVGGAYNEQFF.

The sample holds a few counts of this clone. The chain uses TRBV28 and TRBJ1-1; 9 bases are shared with TRBD1. The CDR3 is made up of 15 amino acids. Losses at the gene ends were 6 bases for V and 1 base for J; bases not matched to a gene: 6. CDR1 and CDR2 (germline): MDHEN, SYDVKM. CDR3 bases: TGTGCCAGCAGGGGCCTGGGACAGGGGAACACTGAAGCTTTCTTT. Encoded protein: CASRGLGQGNTEAFF.

The rearrangement links TRBV28 to TRBJ1-2; the match to TRBD1 covers 9 bases. V dropped 7 bases and J dropped 4; count of bases not matched to a gene: 10. Germline loops: CDR1 MDHEN, CDR2 SYDVKM. CDR3 size: 15 residues. CDR3 coding DNA: TGTGCCAGCACTCAGGGGACAGGGCTCACCTATGGCTACACCTTC. Residues: CASTQGTGLTYGYTF.

This clone has just one count. This chain's CDR3 is CATSRGTGTVSSGNTIYF. Written as DNA, the CDR3 is TGTGCCACCAGCAGAGGAACCGGGACAGTCAGCTCTGGAAACACCATATATTTT. The rearrangement links TRBV15 to TRBJ1-3; 7 bases match TRBD1. This CDR3 region has 18 residues. The V gene end was trimmed by 1 base and the J gene end by 0 bases; junction bases not matched to a gene: 9. Germline CDR1 and CDR2: LNHNV and YYDKDF (reference sequence).

The CDR3 region is CASSPSRNAGNTIYF. CDR3 nucleotides: TGTGCCAGCTCACCAAGCCGTAATGCTGGAAACACCATATATTTT. V gene TRBV18 combines with J gene TRBJ1-3; no clear D gene. CDR1 is KGHSH and CDR2 is LQKENI in the germline V gene. Trimming took 2 bases from V and 2 from J, leaving 10 bases between them. The CDR3 extends over 15 amino acids.

The rearrangement uses TRBV5-1 and TRBJ2-3, with 9 bases identical to TRBD1. Germline lookup yields CDR1 SGHRS and CDR2 YFSETQ. CDR3 length: 14 amino acids. Unmatched junction bases numbered 3, after V lost 4 bases and J lost 3 bases. The CDR3 loop reads CASSPGQGTDTQYF. CDR3 DNA sequence: TGCGCCAGCAGCCCCGGACAGGGGACAGATACGCAGTATTTT. The variable domain in full, with the rest retrieved from reference TRBV5-1 and TRBJ2-3, is KAGVTQTPRYLIKTRGQQVTLSCSPISGHRSVSWYQQTPGQGLQFLFEYFSETQRNKGNFPGRFSGRQFSNSRSEMNVSTLELGDSALYLCASSPGQGTDTQYFGPGTRLTVL.

This chain connects TRBV7-2 to TRBJ1-2; D perhaps matches TRBD1 (5 bases). Germline loops: CDR1 SGHTA, CDR2 FQGNSA. The CDR3 has 15 residues. V lost 5 bases and J 0 bases, leaving 13 bases between the germline ends. The CDR3 nucleotides are TGTGCCAGCAGCCTCGGGACTCCGGCTAACTATGGCTACACCTTC. Translation: CASSLGTPANYGYTF.